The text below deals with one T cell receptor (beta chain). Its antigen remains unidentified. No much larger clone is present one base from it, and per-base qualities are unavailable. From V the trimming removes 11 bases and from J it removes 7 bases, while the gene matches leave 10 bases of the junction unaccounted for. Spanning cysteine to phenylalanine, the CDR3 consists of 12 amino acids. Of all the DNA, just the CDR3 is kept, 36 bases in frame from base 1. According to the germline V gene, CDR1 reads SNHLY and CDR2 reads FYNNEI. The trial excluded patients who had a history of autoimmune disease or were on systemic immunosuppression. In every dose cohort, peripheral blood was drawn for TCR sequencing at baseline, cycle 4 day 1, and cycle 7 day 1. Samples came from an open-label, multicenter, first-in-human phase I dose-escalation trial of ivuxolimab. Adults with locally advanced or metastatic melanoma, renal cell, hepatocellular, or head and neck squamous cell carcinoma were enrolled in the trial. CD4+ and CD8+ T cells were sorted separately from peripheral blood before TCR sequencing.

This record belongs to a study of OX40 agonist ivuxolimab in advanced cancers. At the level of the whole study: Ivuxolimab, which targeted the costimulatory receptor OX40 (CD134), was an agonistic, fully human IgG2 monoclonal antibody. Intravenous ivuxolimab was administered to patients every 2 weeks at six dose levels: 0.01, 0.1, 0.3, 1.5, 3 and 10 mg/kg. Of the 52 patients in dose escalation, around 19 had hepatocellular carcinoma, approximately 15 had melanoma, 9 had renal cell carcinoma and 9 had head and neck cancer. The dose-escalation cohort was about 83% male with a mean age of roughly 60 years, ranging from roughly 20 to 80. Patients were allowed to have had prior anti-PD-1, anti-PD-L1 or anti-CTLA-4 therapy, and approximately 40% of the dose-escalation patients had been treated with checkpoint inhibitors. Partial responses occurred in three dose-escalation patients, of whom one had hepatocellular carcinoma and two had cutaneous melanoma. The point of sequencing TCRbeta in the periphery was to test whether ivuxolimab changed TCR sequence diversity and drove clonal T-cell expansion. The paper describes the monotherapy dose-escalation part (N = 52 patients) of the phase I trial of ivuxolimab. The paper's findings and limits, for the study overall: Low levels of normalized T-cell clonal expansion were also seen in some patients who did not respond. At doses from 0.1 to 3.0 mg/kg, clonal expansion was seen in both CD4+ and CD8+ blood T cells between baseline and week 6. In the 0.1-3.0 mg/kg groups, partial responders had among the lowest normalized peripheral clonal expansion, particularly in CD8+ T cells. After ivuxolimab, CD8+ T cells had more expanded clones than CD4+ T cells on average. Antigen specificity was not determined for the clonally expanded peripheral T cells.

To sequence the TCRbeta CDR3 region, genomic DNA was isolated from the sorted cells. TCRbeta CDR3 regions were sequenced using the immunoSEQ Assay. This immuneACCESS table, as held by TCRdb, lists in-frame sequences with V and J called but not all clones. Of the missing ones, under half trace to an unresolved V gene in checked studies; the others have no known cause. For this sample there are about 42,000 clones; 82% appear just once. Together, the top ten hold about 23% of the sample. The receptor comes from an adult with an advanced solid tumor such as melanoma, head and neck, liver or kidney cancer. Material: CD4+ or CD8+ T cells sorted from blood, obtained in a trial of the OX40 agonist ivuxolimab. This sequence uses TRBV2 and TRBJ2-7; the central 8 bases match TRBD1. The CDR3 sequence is CAGGQGAGEQYF. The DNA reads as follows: TGTGCCGGTGGGCAGGGGGCGGGAGAGCAGTACTTC.